These 25 T cell receptor beta chains were sequenced from one sample in a study of blood T cell repertoires in COVID-19. Libraries were prepared by immunoSEQ multiplex PCR; TCRdb keeps only in-frame clonotypes and omits some of them. The sample lists fewer than 250,000 clones; approximately 83% were seen once. Sequenced material: PBMCs or T cells enriched from blood (not recorded which). All receptors derive from a woman aged 40 to 49 with acute COVID-19.

A remark on this clone: The sample has other DNA sequences that encode this CDR3 too. The rearrangement joins TRBV5-1 to TRBJ2-7, with 11 bases that match TRBD1. This CDR3 has 15 residues. Germline values: CDR1 SGHRS, CDR2 YFSETQ. J lost 3 bases, V lost 3 bases, and 5 bases had no gene match. The chain's CDR3 is CASSSTGTGGYEQYF. The CDR3 DNA is TGCGCCAGCAGCTCTACCGGGACAGGGGGCTACGAGCAGTACTTC.

The J gene is TRBJ2-1, the V gene TRBV11-2, with 14 bases aligning to TRBD2. The CDR3 covers 16 residues. Germline CDR1 reads SGHAT; CDR2 reads FQNNGV. Losses at the gene ends were 5 bases for V and 9 bases for J; bases not matched to a gene: 9. Written as DNA, the CDR3 is TGTGCCAGCAGCCAACCCGGGACTAGCGGGAGAGTTGAGCAGTTCTTC. Translation gives CASSQPGTSGRVEQFF. The complete variable domain, with remaining parts taken from reference TRBV11-2 and TRBJ2-1, reads EAGVAQSPRYKIIEKRQSVAFWCNPISGHATLYWYQQILGQGPKLLIQFQNNGVVDDSQLPKDRFSAERLKGVDSTLKIQPAKLEDSAVYLCASSQPGTSGRVEQFFGPGTRLTVL.

The rearrangement joins TRBV7-9 to TRBJ1-2; TRBD1 agrees at 10 bases. The CDR3 runs to 14 residues. Germline CDR1 is SEHNR and CDR2 is FQNEAQ (reference sequence). Trimming cost V 1 base and J 8 bases; bases outside gene matches: 4. CDR3 nucleotides: TGTGCCAGCAGCTTAGGACAGGGGGCTGGCGGCTACACCTTC. Translating it yields CASSLGQGAGGYTF.

The rearrangement joins TRBV5-4 to TRBJ2-7, with D possibly matching TRBD2 (6 bases). There are 14 residues in the CDR3. Germline V CDR1 and CDR2: SGHNT, YYREEE (reference sequence). V gave up 5 bases and J gave up 0 bases, with 12 bases separating them. DNA of the CDR3: TGTGCCAGCAGACCCGGGACTGTCTCCTACGAGCAGTACTTC. Protein sequence: CASRPGTVSYEQYF.

This chain connects TRBV6-5 to TRBJ2-7; 10 nucleotides align to TRBD1. V gave up 4 bases and J gave up 4 bases; unmatched junction bases: 7. CDR1 is MNHEY and CDR2 is SVGAGI in the germline V gene. The CDR3 runs to 15 residues. CDR3: CASSSAGTGEYEQYF. The CDR3 DNA reads as TGTGCCAGCAGTTCGGCCGGGACAGGGGAATACGAGCAGTACTTC.

Points on this clone: Other DNA sequences in the same sample also yield this CDR3. V is TRBV12-3 or TRBV12-4 and J is TRBJ1-5; D is ambiguous. V was pared by 3 bases and J by 5 bases, with 5 bases between. CDR3 length: 12 amino acids. Here the CDR3 DNA reads TGTGCCAGCAGTTTCGGGGATCAGCCCCAGCATTTT. This codes for CASSFGDQPQHF.

The chain links TRBV2 to TRBJ2-2; D is uncertain. Trimming left V 7 bases short and J 5 bases short, with 8 bases between. CDR3 length: 12 residues. Germline CDR1 SNHLY, CDR2 FYNNEI. CDR3 residues: CASMQWTGELFF. The CDR3 DNA is TGTGCCAGCATGCAGTGGACCGGGGAGCTGTTTTTT.

This chain connects TRBV16 to TRBJ2-1, with 7 bases fitting TRBD2. The CDR3 length is 14 residues. The J segment lost 8 bases and the V segment lost 4 bases, leaving 8 bases of the junction unmatched. Germline CDR1 is KGHSY and CDR2 is FQNENV. The CDR3 coding sequence is TGTGCCAGCAGCCGCCCGGCTGGGGGGGATGAGCAGTTCTTC. As protein: CASSRPAGGDEQFF.

This chain connects TRBV14 to TRBJ1-1; a weak D match, TRBD1 (6 bases). The germline V gene encodes CDR1 SGHDN and CDR2 FVKESK. Trimming took off 2 bases at V and 8 bases at J, with 18 bases between the two ends. CDR3 size: 15 residues. DNA for the CDR3: TGTGCCAGCAGCCAAATCGCGGGGGGCCCTCTAGAAGCTTTCTTT. Amino acid sequence: CASSQIAGGPLEAFF.

This clone occurred once. The V and J genes are TRBV6-2 or TRBV6-3 and TRBJ1-5; 9 nucleotides agree with TRBD1. The germline V gene encodes CDR1 MNHEY and CDR2 SVGEGT. V trimming: 5 bases; J trimming: 10 bases; junction bases outside the gene matches: 6. The CDR3 runs to 13 residues. The CDR3 spells CASSRGQGTPQHF. CDR3 in DNA: TGTGCCAGCAGTAGGGGACAGGGAACACCCCAGCATTTT.

This chain joins TRBV3-1 (or the pseudogene TRBV3-2) and TRBJ1-3; no clear D gene. V dropped 2 bases and J dropped 0 bases, with 8 bases sitting between them. Germline CDR1 and CDR2: LGHDT and YNNKEL (reference sequence). The CDR3 consists of 15 residues. This chain's CDR3 is CASSQSIYSGNTIYF. Here the CDR3 DNA reads TGTGCCAGCAGCCAAAGCATCTACTCTGGAAACACCATATATTTT.

This clone occurred once. The V gene is TRBV25-1, the J gene TRBJ2-1; TRBD2 agrees at 13 bases. The length of the CDR3 is 15 residues. Germline CDR1 reads MGHDK; CDR2 reads SYGVNS. Trimming took 8 bases from V and 10 from J; bases not matched to a gene: 11. CDR3 DNA sequence: TGTGCCAGCTTAGGGACTAGCGGGATAGTAGAAGAGCAGTTCTTC. Residues: CASLGTSGIVEEQFF.

This clone has only one observation. The V call is TRBV3-1 (or the pseudogene TRBV3-2), the J call TRBJ2-7; D possibly corresponds to TRBD1 (6 bases). V shed 0 bases and J shed 3 bases, with 12 bases lying between them. Germline CDR1 is LGHDT and CDR2 is YNNKEL (reference sequence). The CDR3 has 15 residues. The CDR3, as DNA: TGTGCCAGCAGCCAAGAGTACAGGGCAGTCTACGAGCAGTACTTC. Its translation is CASSQEYRAVYEQYF.

J is TRBJ2-6 and V is TRBV29-1, with 8 bases fitting TRBD1. CDR1 SQVTM and CDR2 ANQGSEA come from the germline V gene. The CDR3 spans 17 residues. J gave up 0 bases and V 3 bases, and 7 bases lay outside the gene matches. The CDR3 region is CSVESQGATSGANVLTF. The CDR3 coding sequence is TGCAGCGTTGAGTCGCAGGGGGCAACCTCTGGGGCCAACGTCCTGACTTTC.

V and J are TRBV30 and TRBJ2-5, with 8 positions matching TRBD2. Germline V lookup: CDR1 GTSNPN, CDR2 SVGIG (reference sequence). The CDR3 is 15 amino acids. Unmatched junction bases numbered 8, after V lost 5 bases and J lost 0 bases. This CDR3 reads CAWGPGLGYQETQYF. The CDR3, as DNA: TGTGCCTGGGGCCCGGGACTAGGGTACCAAGAGACCCAGTACTTC.

V is TRBV3-1 (or the pseudogene TRBV3-2) and J is TRBJ2-1; maybe TRBD1 (5 bases). The V gene's germline CDR1 is LGHDT and CDR2 YNNKEL (reference sequence). The CDR3 is 16 amino acids. Trimming took 0 bases from V and 1 from J, leaving 10 bases between them. The CDR3 spells CASSQDLRGSYNEQFF. The CDR3 region has the DNA TGTGCCAGCAGCCAAGATCTAAGGGGATCCTACAATGAGCAGTTCTTC.

The chain has TRBV5-1 and TRBJ2-2; 9 nucleotides align to TRBD1. Germline V gene lookup returns CDR1 SGHRS and CDR2 YFSETQ. The CDR3 covers 16 residues. V dropped 3 bases and J dropped 4; count of bases not matched to a gene: 7. The CDR3 bases are TGCGCCAGCAGCTATGATGGACAGGGGCGCACCGGGGAGCTGTTTTTT. Translated: CASSYDGQGRTGELFF.

The chain uses TRBV28 and TRBJ1-5; D is ambiguous. CDR3 length: 15 residues. Trimming shortened V by 5 bases and J by 3 bases, and 14 bases separated the two germline ends. The germline gives CDR1 MDHEN, CDR2 SYDVKM. CDR3 protein: CASSPWEGYNQPQHF. The CDR3 nucleotides read TGTGCCAGCAGTCCCTGGGAGGGTTACAATCAGCCCCAGCATTTT.

The chain links TRBV28 to TRBJ2-1, with D tentatively TRBD2 (6 bases). The CDR3 sequence is 15 residues long. The V and J ends lost 5 bases and 6 bases respectively, with 17 bases between them. From germline, CDR1 is MDHEN and CDR2 SYDVKM. Written as DNA, the CDR3 is TGTGCCAGCAGTAGGTCGTTGAACGGGGGCAATGAGCAGTTCTTC. As protein: CASSRSLNGGNEQFF.

The sample holds a few counts of this clone. The chain uses TRBV18 and TRBJ1-2, with 8 bases matching TRBD1. Germline CDR1 and CDR2: KGHSH and LQKENI. Trimming at V came to 4 bases and at J to 6 bases, leaving 4 bases not matched to a gene. This CDR3 contains 13 residues. CDR3 amino acids: CASSQPTGDGYTF. The CDR3 DNA reads TGTGCCAGCTCACAACCGACAGGGGATGGCTACACCTTC. The full variable domain, its missing parts supplied by reference TRBV18 and TRBJ1-2, is NAGVMQNPRHLVRRRGQEARLRCSPMKGHSHVYWYRQLPEEGLKFMVYLQKENIIDESGMPKERFSAEFPKEGPSILRIQQVVRGDSAAYFCASSQPTGDGYTFGSGTRLTVV.

The chain is built from TRBV2 and TRBJ2-3, with a weak D call TRBD1 (6 bases). CDR3 length equals 15 residues. V lost 1 base and J 8 bases, leaving 16 bases between the germline ends. Germline-derived CDR1 and CDR2 are SNHLY and FYNNEI. The CDR3 sequence is CASSEGRGSLGTQYF. Here the CDR3 DNA reads TGTGCCAGCAGTGAAGGCAGGGGATCCCTGGGTACGCAGTATTTT.

The chain employs TRBV9 and TRBJ2-5, with 7 bases aligning to TRBD2. V dropped 0 bases and J dropped 2; count of bases not matched to a gene: 7. This CDR3 is 16 amino acids long. The germline V gene has CDR1 SGDLS and CDR2 YYNGEE. The chain's CDR3 is CASSVGGGASQETQYF. The CDR3 coding sequence is TGTGCCAGCAGCGTAGGGGGAGGGGCGAGTCAAGAGACCCAGTACTTC.

This sequence joins TRBV7-9 and TRBJ2-1; 7 bases align to TRBD2. The CDR3 has 14 amino acids. CDR1 and CDR2 from the germline V gene are SEHNR and FQNEAQ (reference sequence). Germline trimming cut 1 base from V and 7 bases from J; bases unmatched to any gene: 4. CDR3 protein: CASSLELARNEQFF. The CDR3 DNA reads as TGTGCCAGCAGCTTAGAACTAGCGAGGAATGAGCAGTTCTTC.

The chain uses TRBV5-3 and TRBJ2-5, with D maybe TRBD2 (5 bases). TRBV5-3 belongs to the ORF category, with a function that is uncertain. This CDR3 contains 11 residues. The CDR3 loop reads CVLARQETQYF. CDR3 sequence (DNA): TGTGTCCTAGCAAGACAAGAGACCCAGTACTTC.

The chain couples TRBV5-4 to TRBJ1-4; 9 positions agree with TRBD1. The ends lost 4 bases at V and 5 bases at J; junction bases unmatched: 18. The CDR3 is 19 amino acids. In germline, CDR1 is SGHNT, CDR2 YYREEE (reference sequence). CDR3 sequence (DNA): TGTGCCAGCAGCCCCGCAATCGGGACAGGGACCATTGGGAATGAAAAACTGTTTTTT. It codes for CASSPAIGTGTIGNEKLFF. The variable domain in full, with the rest retrieved from reference TRBV5-4 and TRBJ1-4, is ETGVTQSPTHLIKTRGQQVTLRCSSQSGHNTVSWYQQALGQGPQFIFQYYREEENGRGNFPPRFSGLQFPNYSSELNVNALELDDSALYLCASSPAIGTGTIGNEKLFFGSGTQLSVL.